This T cell receptor beta chain appears in the sequencing data of a study of blood T cells in healthy people across ages (dated by TCRdb to 2014 to 2015). Regarding the study in general: Template switching captured roughly one uniquely barcoded TCR beta cDNA molecule per two T cells in model experiments. Donors were grouped into four age groups: young (average about 15 years), middle-aged (39), aged (about 60) and long-lived (around 80). To avoid experimental bias, donors of different ages were randomly spread across the sequencing lanes. Age-related changes in TCR beta repertoire diversity were measured in the study by deep sequencing normalized with unique cDNA molecular identifiers. Two additional independent replicas of 1 million unique cDNA reads from the same blood draw were analyzed for two donors (one aged 18 to 30 and one aged 80 or older). Overall study outcomes, separate from this receptor: The long-lived group showed more naive CD4+ T cells, fewer expanded clones and increased TCR diversity than the aged group, suggesting age selection. Estimates of total diversity based on one million sequenced T cells were regarded as lower bounds and as underestimates. Because donor CMV infection status was unknown, age-related changes in expanded clonotypes were potentially confounded. Conclusive comparison of naive and antigen-experienced compartments was prevented by the profiling of bulk unsorted PBMCs. As age increased, observed TCR beta diversity per million T cells dropped in a roughly linear way, and a significant reduction was already evident by age 40. The percentage of naive T cells measured by flow cytometry correlated strongly with observed TCR beta diversity.

The donors were about 40 Caucasian individuals from Russia, aged 6 to 90 years, who were systemically healthy. About 10 milliliters of peripheral blood were drawn from each donor into EDTA-treated Vacutainer tubes. PBMCs were isolated by Ficoll-Paque density-gradient centrifugation, with at least 6 million obtained per sample. Trizol reagent was used to extract total RNA from PBMCs, with at least 5 micrograms per sample. For every donor, flow cytometry on a PBMC aliquot measured the percentage of naive CD45RAhigh/CD27high T cells. The library was made by 5' RACE. Sequenced using an Illumina HiSeq 2500. A second PCR of roughly 6 to 11 cycles was run with a J-beta primer mix and a sample-barcoded 5' primer. A unique molecular identifier was introduced onto each TCR beta cDNA molecule by a template-switch 5' adaptor carrying 12 random nucleotides. Each sample yielded at least 3 million CDR3-containing paired-end reads. All of the RNA was converted into first-strand cDNA using the Mint cDNA synthesis kit, with a TRBC-specific oligonucleotide serving as the primer. Following uracil-DNA glycosylase treatment, a first 18-cycle PCR with universal primers M1SS and BC2_uni_R was performed on all cDNA. The authors' pipeline ran thus. Normalization of each sample was performed by random selection of 1 million high-quality reads, each carrying a distinct molecular identifier. Reads sharing molecular identifiers were discarded rather than binned into consensus sequences. MiTCR, with a Q25 quality threshold and the strictest error-elimination algorithm, was used for CDR3 identification, clonotype clustering and error correction. Lower-bound total TCR beta diversity was estimated with a nonparametric unseen species model using Euler transformation. The public reads were run again by TCRdb, first through fastp at Q25 and then through MiXCR, and only productive beta chains were kept. Rows are unified per CDR3 protein, each entry keeping the most common DNA and genes. TCRdb, not the authors, supplied the V and J calls. The sample table contains some 1.1 million distinct CDR3 sequences; only one count was recorded for around two fifths of them. Jointly, the top ten make up around 14% of the sample.

Counted from cysteine to phenylalanine, this CDR3 has 14 amino acids. The only DNA kept is the CDR3, 42 bases in frame from the first base. Taken from the germline V gene, the CDR1 and CDR2 loops are SGHRS and YFSETQ. Relative to germline, V is 5 bases shorter and J is 4 bases shorter, with 15 bases between their ends. This clonotype was seen only a few times. There is no known antigen for this receptor. No per-base quality is available; no much larger clone lies one base away. Sample: blood. The chain is made from TRBV5-1 and TRBJ1-2; the D gene cannot be named for sure. This TCR came from a man between 18 and 29 years old in good health. The CDR3 region reads CASSPDPPAYGYTF. Here is the DNA: TGCGCCAGCAGTCCAGACCCTCCAGCCTATGGCTACACCTTC.